These 13 T cell receptor beta chains were sequenced from one sample in a study. TCRdb re-derived calls from the 5' RACE reads in MiXCR, one entry per CDR3 protein. The profile shows tens of thousands of distinct CDR3 sequences, about 25% of them singletons. Sequencing was done on a sample of tumor-infiltrating naive CD4+ T cells sorted from the breast tumor. The subset was: naive CD4+ T cells, CD4+CD45RA+CD25-. These receptor sequences come from a female donor with breast cancer.

V is TRBV5-1 and J is TRBJ2-7, with TRBD1 as a possible D gene (7 bases). The V end was cut by 5 bases, the J end by 5 bases, with 23 bases between. The CDR3 runs 16 residues. CDR1 is SGHRS, CDR2 YFSETQ, per germline. The CDR3 region has the DNA TGCGCCAGCAGACCCGCATGGAGGGGGCGCGGAGACGAGCAGTACTTC. Translation gives CASRPAWRGRGDEQYF. The full variable domain, in which reference TRBV5-1 and TRBJ2-7 provide the parts outside the CDR3, is KAGVTQTPRYLIKTRGQQVTLSCSPISGHRSVSWYQQTPGQGLQFLFEYFSETQRNKGNFPGRFSGRQFSNSRSEMNVSTLELGDSALYLCASRPAWRGRGDEQYFGPGTRLTVT.

The chain combines TRBV7-9 with TRBJ2-2; the D is unclear. V lost 5 bases and J lost 7, with 8 bases in between. This CDR3 spans 12 amino acids. Germline values: CDR1 SEHNR, CDR2 FQNEAQ (reference sequence). The CDR3 coding sequence is TGTGCCAGCAGCCTTCAGGTCGGGGAGCTGTTTTTT. It codes for CASSLQVGELFF. Variable domain in full (rest from reference TRBV7-9 and TRBJ2-2): DTGVSQNPRHKITKRGQNVTFRCDPISEHNRLYWYRQTLGQGPEFLTYFQNEAQLEKSRLLSDRFSAERPKGSFSTLEIQRTEQGDSAMYLCASSLQVGELFFGEGSRLTVL.

The chain combines TRBV28 with TRBJ2-5; D ambiguous. The CDR3 covers 13 residues. The germline CDR1 and CDR2 sequences are MDHEN and SYDVKM. The V and J ends lost 3 bases and 4 bases respectively, with 9 bases between them. CDR3: CASSLVRTETQYF. The CDR3 DNA follows: TGTGCCAGCAGTTTGGTGAGGACAGAGACCCAGTACTTC.

The chain joins TRBV5-1 to TRBJ2-1; 9 positions agree with TRBD2. Per germline, CDR1 SGHRS and CDR2 YFSETQ. The CDR3 length is 15 residues. With V trimmed by 2 bases and J by 9 bases, 9 bases remained unmatched. The CDR3 region has the DNA TGCGCCAGCAGCTTTGTAGCGGGAGTAGAGGGTGAGCAGTTCTTC. This translates into CASSFVAGVEGEQFF.

There are a few counts of this clonotype. The chain links TRBV29-1 to TRBJ2-7; 8 nucleotides line up with TRBD2. Germline V gene lookup returns CDR1 SQVTM and CDR2 ANQGSEA. This CDR3 spans 12 amino acids. V gave up 4 bases and J gave up 6 bases; unmatched junction bases: 5. The CDR3 coding sequence is TGCAGCGTTGTCAGCGGGACTAGCGAGCAGTACTTC. It yields the protein CSVVSGTSEQYF.

This chain links TRBV18 with TRBJ2-7, with unresolved D. Germline CDR1 and CDR2: KGHSH and LQKENI. V lost 6 bases to trimming and J lost 0 bases, with 6 bases between them. The CDR3 loop spans 12 amino acids. The CDR3 DNA reads TGTGCCAGCTCCGGAAGCTCCTACGAGCAGTACTTC. It translates to CASSGSSYEQYF.

This clonotype showed up many times. The chain joins TRBV4-1 to TRBJ2-1; 13 nucleotides align to TRBD2. The CDR3 is 16 amino acids. Germline V gives CDR1 MGHRA, CDR2 YSYEKL. V dropped 0 bases and J dropped 14; count of bases not matched to a gene: 10. CDR3 sequence reads: CASSQEPPLAGGPEFF. The CDR3 DNA reads as TGCGCCAGCAGCCAAGAGCCCCCACTAGCGGGAGGGCCTGAGTTCTTC.

This clonotype turned up a few times. The chain couples TRBV5-1 to TRBJ2-1, with D tentatively TRBD1 (5 bases). The V end was cut by 4 bases, the J end by 3 bases, with 11 bases between. The CDR3 is 14 amino acids. Germline lookup yields CDR1 SGHRS and CDR2 YFSETQ. The CDR3, as DNA: TGCGCCAGCAGCGCCGTTAGGGGCTACAATGAGCAGTTCTTC. The encoded protein is CASSAVRGYNEQFF.

In its sample, this clonotype was seen a few times. The chain joins TRBV12-3 or TRBV12-4 to TRBJ2-1; TRBD2 might be the D (6 bases). The CDR3 has 14 residues. Trimming took off 1 base at V and 7 bases at J, with 11 bases between the two ends. CDR3 region: CASSLGLVGNEQFF. CDR3 in DNA: TGTGCCAGCAGTTTAGGACTAGTGGGTAATGAGCAGTTCTTC.

This clonotype showed up many times. The chain recombines TRBV29-1 with TRBJ1-2, with D unclear. Trimming took 1 base from V and 4 from J, leaving 7 bases between them. This CDR3 is 12 amino acids long. In germline, CDR1 is SQVTM, CDR2 ANQGSEA. CDR3 in DNA: TGCAGCGTTGAAGGAGGGAGCTATGGCTACACCTTC. Translation: CSVEGGSYGYTF. Combining the CDR3 with reference TRBV29-1 and TRBJ1-2 gives the whole variable domain SAVISQKPSRDICQRGTSLTIQCQVDSQVTMMFWYRQQPGQSLTLIATANQGSEATYESGFVIDKFPISRPNLTFSTLTVSNMSPEDSSIYLCSVEGGSYGYTFGSGTRLTVV.

This clonotype was seen ten or more times. The V and J genes are TRBV7-9 and TRBJ1-6; 9 bases agree with TRBD1. The V and J ends lost 1 base and 14 bases, in that order; junction bases with no gene match: 9. Germline lookup yields CDR1 SEHNR and CDR2 FQNEAQ (reference sequence). The CDR3 runs to 15 residues. Written as DNA, the CDR3 is TGTGCCAGCAGCTTAGTGGGGACAGGGATCGCGGCCCTCCACTTT. Translated, it gives CASSLVGTGIAALHF.

The V call is TRBV29-1, the J call TRBJ1-3; no firm D call. The CDR3 is 12 amino acids. Trimming stripped 4 bases from V and 1 base from J, with 5 bases between. Germline lookup yields CDR1 SQVTM and CDR2 ANQGSEA. CDR3 in DNA: TGCAGCGTTGGGGGATCTGGAAACACCATATATTTT. Protein product: CSVGGSGNTIYF.

V usage is TRBV5-1 and J usage is TRBJ1-1, with D possibly matching TRBD1 (6 bases). The CDR3 sequence is 14 residues long. From germline, CDR1 is SGHRS and CDR2 YFSETQ. V was clipped by 4 bases and J by 2 bases, with 12 bases between them. CDR3 loop: CASSGRTDNTEAFF. The CDR3 bases are TGCGCCAGCAGCGGACGGACAGACAACACTGAAGCTTTCTTT.